This TCR beta chain was captured in a study of blood T cells in healthy people across ages. Overall study results and limits: Unsorted PBMCs blocked a conclusive comparison of naive and antigen-experienced cells.

CDR1 is SGHKS and CDR2 is YYEKEE in the germline V gene (reference sequence). The CDR3 contains 14 residues. With 4 bases clipped from V and 9 bases from J, the junction kept 6 bases outside the gene matches. The authors drew around 11 milliliters of peripheral blood from each donor. A second PCR, run for about 6 to 12 cycles, used a sample-barcoded 5' primer plus a J-beta primer mix. One entry per CDR3 protein results from TCRdb running MiXCR on the 5' RACE reads. The sample comprises around 1,000,000 distinct CDR3 sequences, 20% to 25% of which are singletons, and about 0.72% rests with the top ten. For this clonotype: Its cognate antigen is unknown.

These same records also appear under a second study, on T cells of mothers and their children. That study adds: Slightly higher but non-significant overlap marked related mother-child pairs versus unrelated pairs.

The chain is built from TRBV5-5 and TRBJ2-1; the match to TRBD2 covers 11 bases. The sample comprised blood. This receptor was taken from a girl aged 2-10 years in good health. The CDR3 loop reads CASSQISGRGEQFF. The DNA for the CDR3 is TGTGCCAGCAGCCAAATTAGCGGGAGGGGTGAGCAGTTCTTC.